A single sample gave rise to the 26 T cell receptor beta chains below, sequenced in a study of CD8+ T cells in alopecia areata. Extraction and reverse transcription of RNA yielded cDNA as the sequencing template. Measured with immunoSEQ multiplex PCR; TCRdb has only the in-frame clones, and not every one. The sample includes about 120,000 clones, around two fifths of them seen just once. The sample consisted of CD4+ T cells sorted from blood. The source of these receptors is a human donor with alopecia areata.

This chain uses TRBV29-1 with TRBJ2-3; D gene uncertain. Deletions cut 7 bases from V and 0 bases from J, with 14 bases between. This CDR3 contains 14 residues. Germline V CDR1 and CDR2: SQVTM, ANQGSEA. The CDR3 nucleotides are TGCAGCGCCCGGACCGATACTAGCACAGATACGCAGTATTTT. This encodes CSARTDTSTDTQYF.

The rearrangement joins TRBV29-1 to TRBJ2-7; D perhaps matches TRBD1 (6 bases). CDR1 and CDR2 from the germline V gene are SQVTM and ANQGSEA. CDR3 length: 13 amino acids. V gave up 7 bases and J gave up 2 bases, with 15 bases separating them. As DNA, the CDR3 is TGCAGCGCTGAGGGGGAGAACACCTACGAGCAGTACTTC. It codes for CSAEGENTYEQYF.

This clone was counted at least ten times. The gene calls are TRBV7-2 and TRBJ2-5; D may be TRBD1 (5 bases). CDR3 length: 15 amino acids. V shed 7 bases and J shed 4 bases, with 19 bases lying between them. CDR1 is SGHTA, CDR2 FQGNSA, per germline. The CDR3 bases are TGTGCCAGCACCTCGGCACGGTTAGGGGCAGAGACCCAGTACTTC. Residues: CASTSARLGAETQYF.

About this clone: Its ends do not fully match the called genes, so a read error is possible. The V gene is TRBV7-8, the J gene TRBJ2-3, with no clear D. Germline V lookup: CDR1 SGHVS, CDR2 FQNEAQ. This CDR3 region has 14 residues. The CDR3 here is CASTLGRGTDTQYF. As DNA, the CDR3 is TGTGCCAGCACCTTAGGACGGGGCACAGATACGCAGTATTTT.

This chain joins TRBV5-1 and TRBJ2-5; weak D call: TRBD2 (5 bases). Per the germline V gene, CDR1 is SGHRS and CDR2 is YFSETQ. The CDR3 is 13 residues long. V lost 3 bases and J lost 5, with 11 bases in between. CDR3 in DNA: TGCGCCAGCAGCTCGGGATCTTTGGAGACCCAGTACTTC. The encoded protein is CASSSGSLETQYF.

This clone has at least ten counts. The gene calls are TRBV7-2 and TRBJ2-6; D gene ambiguous. The germline V gene has CDR1 SGHTA and CDR2 FQGNSA. The germline V and J ends were trimmed by 1 base and 0 bases, with 4 bases remaining between them. CDR3 size: 15 residues. CDR3 DNA sequence: TGTGCCAGCAGCTTAGACTTCTCTGGGGCCAACGTCCTGACTTTC. Encoded protein: CASSLDFSGANVLTF.

This clone has only a few counts. The chain links TRBV2 to TRBJ2-1; D remains ambiguous. The CDR3 consists of 14 residues. Germline values: CDR1 SNHLY, CDR2 FYNNEI. V lost 4 bases, J lost 1 base, and 8 bases lay in between. CDR3 loop: CASSVSRSYNEQFF. CDR3 bases: TGTGCCAGCAGTGTATCGAGATCCTACAATGAGCAGTTCTTC.

V gene TRBV7-3 combines with J gene TRBJ2-3; D not certain. Between the trimmed V and J ends, which lost 4 bases and 6 bases, there was a span of 11 bases. Germline V gene lookup returns CDR1 SGHTA and CDR2 FQGTGA. CDR3 length equals 13 residues. The CDR3 loop reads CASSSSRSDTQYF. CDR3 nucleotides: TGTGCCAGCAGCTCTTCAAGGAGCGATACGCAGTATTTT.

This clone is a singleton in its sample. J is TRBJ1-2 and V is TRBV20-1; no clear D gene. This CDR3 region has 9 residues. Trimming took 5 bases from V and 5 from J, leaving 3 bases between them. Germline values: CDR1 DFQATT, CDR2 SNEGSKA (reference sequence). CDR3 nucleotide sequence: TGCAGTGCTCATTATGGCTACACCTTC. Its protein is CSAHYGYTF.

In its sample, this clone was seen a few times. The chain uses TRBV30 and TRBJ2-7; possibly TRBD1 for D (5 bases). The V and J ends lost 4 bases and 3 bases respectively, with 16 bases between them. This CDR3 has 14 residues. Germline-derived CDR1 and CDR2 are GTSNPN and SVGIG (reference sequence). Here the CDR3 reads CAWKDGAGGYEQYF. CDR3 DNA: TGTGCCTGGAAAGATGGGGCAGGCGGCTACGAGCAGTACTTC.

This chain links TRBV18 with TRBJ2-5; D is perhaps TRBD1 (6 bases). V lost 6 bases, J lost 3 bases, and 11 bases lay in between. The CDR3 is 13 amino acids. CDR1 is KGHSH and CDR2 is LQKENI in the germline V gene. This CDR3 is CASSPRQEETQYF. CDR3 bases: TGTGCCAGCTCGCCGCGACAGGAAGAGACCCAGTACTTC.

V gene TRBV5-1 combines with J gene TRBJ2-5; 7 bases are shared with TRBD2. With 7 bases clipped from V and 2 bases from J, the junction kept 11 bases outside the gene matches. The CDR3 spans 15 residues. CDR1 is SGHRS and CDR2 is YFSETQ in the germline V gene. The CDR3 coding sequence is TGCGCCAGCCGACCGGGCGGGAGCGATCAAGAGACCCAGTACTTC. It codes for CASRPGGSDQETQYF.

This clone was counted only a few times. The chain has TRBV13 and TRBJ2-1; D call uncertain. This CDR3 is built from 13 residues. The V end lost 1 base, the J end lost 7 bases, and 8 bases lay between the germline ends. In germline, CDR1 is PRHDT, CDR2 FYEKMQ (reference sequence). The CDR3 DNA sequence: TGTGCCAGCAGCTTAGCCCTGATTAATGAGCAGTTCTTC. Translation: CASSLALINEQFF. Combining the CDR3 with reference TRBV13 and TRBJ2-1 gives the whole variable domain AAGVIQSPRHLIKEKRETATLKCYPIPRHDTVYWYQQGPGQDPQFLISFYEKMQSDKGSIPDRFSAQQFSDYHSELNMSSLELGDSALYFCASSLALINEQFFGPGTRLTVL.

The rearrangement links TRBV30 to TRBJ2-6; tentative D call: TRBD1 (6 bases). CDR1 and CDR2 from the germline V gene are GTSNPN and SVGIG (reference sequence). This CDR3 has 15 residues. V lost 2 bases and J 4 bases, leaving 12 bases between the germline ends. The CDR3 sequence: CAWSKNRVGANVLTF. CDR3 DNA: TGTGCCTGGAGTAAAAACAGGGTCGGGGCCAACGTCCTGACTTTC. The full variable domain, rest sourced from reference TRBV30 and TRBJ2-6, is SQTIHQWPATLVQPVGSPLSLECTVEGTSNPNLYWYRQAAGRGLQLLFYSVGIGQISSEVPQNLSASRPQDRQFILSSKKLLLSDSGFYLCAWSKNRVGANVLTFGAGSRLTVL.

The rearrangement links TRBV7-9 to TRBJ2-7; D gene ambiguous. Germline CDR1 is SEHNR and CDR2 is FQNEAQ (reference sequence). This CDR3 comprises 13 residues. V lost 5 bases and J 5 bases, leaving 13 bases between the germline ends. The CDR3 spells CASSLASFDEQYF. The CDR3 nucleotides read TGTGCCAGCAGCCTCGCCAGTTTCGACGAGCAGTACTTC. Full variable domain (rest looked up from reference TRBV7-9 and TRBJ2-7): DTGVSQNPRHKITKRGQNVTFRCDPISEHNRLYWYRQTLGQGPEFLTYFQNEAQLEKSRLLSDRFSAERPKGSFSTLEIQRTEQGDSAMYLCASSLASFDEQYFGPGTRLTVT.

The CDR3 region has the DNA TGTGCCTGGGGCCGAGGGTCGAGCTCCTACAATGAGCAGTTCTTC. This translates into CAWGRGSSSYNEQFF. The chain uses TRBV30 and TRBJ2-1; D may be TRBD2 (5 bases). The germline V and J ends were trimmed by 5 bases and 0 bases, with 14 bases remaining between them. Looked up from germline, CDR1 is GTSNPN and CDR2 is SVGIG (reference sequence). The CDR3 length is 15 residues.

In its sample, this clone was seen a few times. Written as DNA, the CDR3 is TGTGCCACCTCACCCGGGACTAGCGGGGAGACCCAGTACTTC. Translation: CATSPGTSGETQYF. The rearrangement links TRBV11-2 to TRBJ2-5, with 12 bases lining up with TRBD2. Germline V lookup: CDR1 SGHAT, CDR2 FQNNGV. V shed 10 bases and J 5 bases; nucleotides not matched to a gene: 8. CDR3 length: 14 amino acids.

The rearrangement links TRBV4-3 to TRBJ2-5, with 8 nucleotides matching TRBD1. The length of the CDR3 is 16 residues. Germline V lookup: CDR1 LGHNA, CDR2 YSLEER. J was trimmed by 4 bases and V by 0 bases; bases with no gene match: 7. CDR3 DNA sequence: TGCGCCAGCAGCCAAGATAAGACAGGGGCTGGAGAGACCCAGTACTTC. Residues: CASSQDKTGAGETQYF.

The V and J genes are TRBV5-1 and TRBJ2-1, with D hard to call. The CDR3 length is 14 residues. The V end was cut by 2 bases, the J end by 5 bases, with 11 bases between. Germline-derived CDR1 and CDR2 are SGHRS and YFSETQ. The CDR3 spells CASSFGDDHNEQFF. The CDR3, as DNA: TGCGCCAGCAGCTTTGGAGACGATCACAATGAGCAGTTCTTC.

The chain has TRBV7-9 and TRBJ2-4, with 10 positions matching TRBD1. V gave up 5 bases and J gave up 4 bases; unmatched junction bases: 5. The germline V gene has CDR1 SEHNR and CDR2 FQNEAQ (reference sequence). CDR3 length equals 15 residues. The CDR3 DNA sequence: TGTGCCAGCAGCCCTCCGGGACAGGGGAAAAACATTCAGTACTTC. This sequence encodes CASSPPGQGKNIQYF.

The CDR3 coding sequence is TGTGCCAGCAGCGTTACAGGGGTCCCTGGCTACACCTTC. This encodes CASSVTGVPGYTF. The genes are TRBV7-9 and TRBJ1-2, with 7 bases aligning to TRBD1. The V and J ends lost 5 bases and 7 bases, in that order; junction bases with no gene match: 7. Germline CDR1 is SEHNR and CDR2 is FQNEAQ (reference sequence). CDR3 length: 13 amino acids.

The CDR3 sequence: CSVGWGSNQPQHF. The CDR3 region has the DNA TGCAGCGTTGGGTGGGGGAGCAATCAGCCCCAGCATTTT. J is TRBJ1-5 and V is TRBV29-1; a possible D gene is TRBD1 (5 bases). Germline lookup yields CDR1 SQVTM and CDR2 ANQGSEA. CDR3 length equals 13 residues. V lost 4 bases and J 1 base, leaving 8 bases between the germline ends.

This clone was counted a few times. The V and J genes are TRBV5-1 and TRBJ2-7, with 8 positions matching TRBD1. This CDR3 is built from 15 residues. The germline CDR1 and CDR2 sequences are SGHRS and YFSETQ. Trimming took 0 bases from V and 5 from J; bases not matched to a gene: 7. CDR3 in DNA: TGCGCCAGCAGCTTGGCTGAGACAGGGGTCCACGAGCAGTACTTC. Protein sequence: CASSLAETGVHEQYF.

The table lists this clone with a few counts. The CDR3 DNA reads TGCAGCGTTGAGGGGACTAGCGGAAACTACGAGCAGTACTTC. Translation: CSVEGTSGNYEQYF. The chain has TRBV29-1 and TRBJ2-7; 11 bases agree with TRBD2. J lost 3 bases, V lost 3 bases, and 4 bases had no gene match. Looked up from germline, CDR1 is SQVTM and CDR2 is ANQGSEA. CDR3 length: 14 amino acids.

This clone was counted only a few times. The J gene is TRBJ2-5, the V gene TRBV5-6, with D perhaps matching TRBD1 or TRBD2 (5 bases each). Per germline, CDR1 SGHDT and CDR2 YYEEEE. This CDR3 spans 14 amino acids. V was cut by 4 bases and J by 4 bases, with 14 bases left in between. CDR3 in amino acids: CASSTGTTAETQYF. The DNA for the CDR3 is TGTGCCAGCAGCACCGGGACCACCGCAGAGACCCAGTACTTC.

The chain links TRBV5-6 to TRBJ1-6, with 7 bases that match TRBD1. The ends lost 6 bases at V and 6 bases at J; junction bases unmatched: 6. CDR3 size: 14 residues. Germline values: CDR1 SGHDT, CDR2 YYEEEE. CDR3 nucleotides: TGTGCCAGCACCTCCGGGACAGCTAATTCACCCCTCCACTTT. It yields the protein CASTSGTANSPLHF. The variable domain in full, completed from reference TRBV5-6 and TRBJ1-6, reads DAGVTQSPTHLIKTRGQQVTLRCSPKSGHDTVSWYQQALGQGPQFIFQYYEEEERQRGNFPDRFSGHQFPNYSSELNVNALLLGDSALYLCASTSGTANSPLHFGNGTRLTVT.